This T cell receptor (beta chain) was retrieved from a study of OX40 agonist ivuxolimab in advanced cancers. Study details: Hepatocellular carcinoma, melanoma, renal cell or head and neck cancer occurred in dose-escalation patients. Subjects had a mean age of roughly 57 years, with a range of about 20 to 85; more than 75% were male. Points from the study as a whole: At 0.1 to 3.0 mg/kg, clonal expansion of CD4+ and CD8+ blood T cells had occurred by week 6.

Libraries were prepared by immunoSEQ multiplex PCR; TCRdb keeps only in-frame clonotypes and omits some of them. The sample shows 81,000 or so clones, 88% of them seen only once. About this clone itself: Its antigen remains unidentified.

The investigators sampled blood at baseline, at cycle 4 day 1, and at cycle 7 day 1. CDR1 is SNHLY, CDR2 FYNNEI, per germline. The CDR3 has 14 residues. J lost 5 bases, V lost 6 bases, and 5 bases had no gene match. This receptor was taken from an adult with an advanced solid tumor such as melanoma, head and neck, liver or kidney cancer. V usage is TRBV2 and J usage is TRBJ1-4; 8 bases map to TRBD1. The specimen comprised CD4+ or CD8+ T cells sorted from blood, sampled in a trial of the OX40 agonist ivuxolimab. The CDR3 sequence: CASSLQGGNEKLFF. DNA of the CDR3: TGTGCCAGCAGCCTACAGGGGGGAAATGAAAAACTGTTTTTT. Looking up the rest from reference TRBV2 and TRBJ1-4 gives the full variable domain: EPEVTQTPSHQVTQMGQEVILRCVPISNHLYFYWYRQILGQKVEFLVSFYNNEISEKSEIFDDQFSVERPDGSNFTLKIRSTKLEDSAMYFCASSLQGGNEKLFFGSGTQLSVL.